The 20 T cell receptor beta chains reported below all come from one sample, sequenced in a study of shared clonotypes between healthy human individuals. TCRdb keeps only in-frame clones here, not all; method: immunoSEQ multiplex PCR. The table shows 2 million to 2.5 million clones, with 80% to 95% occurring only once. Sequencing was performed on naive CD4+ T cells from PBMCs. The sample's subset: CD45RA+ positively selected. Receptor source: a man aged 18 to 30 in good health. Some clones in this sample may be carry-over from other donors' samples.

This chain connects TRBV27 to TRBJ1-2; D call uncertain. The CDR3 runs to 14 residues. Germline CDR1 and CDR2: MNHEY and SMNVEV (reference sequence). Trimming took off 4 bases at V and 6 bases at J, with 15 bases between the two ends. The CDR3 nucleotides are TGTGCCAGCAGTTCGAGGTTACTCAGCGATGGCTACACCTTC. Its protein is CASSSRLLSDGYTF.

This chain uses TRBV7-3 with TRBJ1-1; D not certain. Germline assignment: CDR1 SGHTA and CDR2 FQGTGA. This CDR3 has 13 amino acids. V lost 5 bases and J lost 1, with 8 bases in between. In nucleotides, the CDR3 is TGTGCCAGCAGCAACGACCCGAACACTGAAGCTTTCTTT. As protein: CASSNDPNTEAFF.

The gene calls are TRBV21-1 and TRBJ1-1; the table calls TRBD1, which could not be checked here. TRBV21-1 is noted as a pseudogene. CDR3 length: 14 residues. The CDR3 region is CASSSVHRGSVAFF. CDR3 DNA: TGTGCCAGCAGCTCCGTGCACAGGGGGTCGGTAGCTTTCTTT.

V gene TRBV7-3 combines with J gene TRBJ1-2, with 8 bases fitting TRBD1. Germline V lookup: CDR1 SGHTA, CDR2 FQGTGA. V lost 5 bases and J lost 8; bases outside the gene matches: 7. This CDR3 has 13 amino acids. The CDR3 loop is CASSINGQGGYTF. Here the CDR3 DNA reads TGTGCCAGCAGCATCAACGGACAGGGCGGCTACACCTTC. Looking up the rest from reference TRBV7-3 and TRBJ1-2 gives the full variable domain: GAGVSQTPSNKVTEKGKYVELRCDPISGHTALYWYRQSLGQGPEFLIYFQGTGAADDSGLPNDRFFAVRPEGSVSTLKIQRTERGDSAVYLCASSINGQGGYTFGSGTRLTVV.

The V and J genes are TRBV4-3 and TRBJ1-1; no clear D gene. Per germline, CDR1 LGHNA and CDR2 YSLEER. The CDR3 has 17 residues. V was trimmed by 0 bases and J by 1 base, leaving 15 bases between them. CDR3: CASSQEAGARRNTEAFF. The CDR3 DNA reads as TGCGCCAGCAGCCAAGAGGCGGGTGCCAGGAGGAACACTGAAGCTTTCTTT.

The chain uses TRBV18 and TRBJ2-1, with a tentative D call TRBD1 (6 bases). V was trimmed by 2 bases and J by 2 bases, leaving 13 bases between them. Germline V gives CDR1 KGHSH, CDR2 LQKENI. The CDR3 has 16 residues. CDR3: CASSPSAQGAYNEQFF. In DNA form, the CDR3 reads TGTGCCAGCTCACCATCCGCACAGGGAGCCTACAATGAGCAGTTCTTC.

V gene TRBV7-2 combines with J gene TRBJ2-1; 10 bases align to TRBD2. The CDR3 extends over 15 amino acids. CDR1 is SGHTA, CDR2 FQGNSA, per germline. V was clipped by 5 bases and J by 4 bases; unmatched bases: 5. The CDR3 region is CASSERSGGYNEQFF. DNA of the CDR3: TGTGCCAGCAGCGAACGTAGCGGGGGGTACAATGAGCAGTTCTTC.

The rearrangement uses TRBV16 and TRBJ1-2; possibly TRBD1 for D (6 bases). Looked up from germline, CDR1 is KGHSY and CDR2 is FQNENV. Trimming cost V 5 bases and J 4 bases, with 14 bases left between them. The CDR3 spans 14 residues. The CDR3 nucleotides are TGTGCCAGCAGCAGTACCGGGACAATCTATGGCTACACCTTC. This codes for CASSSTGTIYGYTF. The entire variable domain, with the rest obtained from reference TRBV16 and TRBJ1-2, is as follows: GEEVAQTPKHLVRGEGQKAKLYCAPIKGHSYVFWYQQVLKNEFKFLISFQNENVFDETGMPKERFSAKCLPNSPCSLEIQATKLEDSAVYFCASSSTGTIYGYTFGSGTRLTVV.

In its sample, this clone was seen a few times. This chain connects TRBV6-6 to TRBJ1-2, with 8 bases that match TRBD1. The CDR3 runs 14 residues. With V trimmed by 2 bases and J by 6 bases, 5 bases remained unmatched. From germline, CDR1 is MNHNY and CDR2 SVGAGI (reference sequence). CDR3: CASSYLTGGHGYTF. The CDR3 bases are TGTGCCAGCAGTTACCTTACAGGGGGTCATGGCTACACCTTC.

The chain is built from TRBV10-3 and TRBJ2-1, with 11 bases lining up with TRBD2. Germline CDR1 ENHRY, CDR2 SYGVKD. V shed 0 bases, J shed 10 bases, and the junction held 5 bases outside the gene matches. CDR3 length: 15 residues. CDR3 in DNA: TGTGCCATCAGTGAGTCGGTACTAGCGGGAGACGAGCAGTTCTTC. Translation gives CAISESVLAGDEQFF.

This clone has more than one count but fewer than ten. CDR3 sequence (DNA): TGTGCCAGCAGCGTTGGACAGGGGGTATATCAGCCCCAGCATTTT. It specifies CASSVGQGVYQPQHF. This rearrangement joins TRBV5-6 to TRBJ1-5; 10 bases line up with TRBD1. Germline CDR1 is SGHDT and CDR2 is YYEEEE. The CDR3 runs 15 residues. The V gene end was trimmed by 4 bases and the J gene end by 5 bases; junction bases not matched to a gene: 6.

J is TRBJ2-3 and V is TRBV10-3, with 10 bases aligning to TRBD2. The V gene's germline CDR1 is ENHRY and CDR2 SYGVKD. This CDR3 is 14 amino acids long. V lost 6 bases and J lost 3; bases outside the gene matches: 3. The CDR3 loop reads CAIRTSGTTDTQYF. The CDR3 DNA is TGTGCCATCAGAACTAGCGGGACAACAGATACGCAGTATTTT.

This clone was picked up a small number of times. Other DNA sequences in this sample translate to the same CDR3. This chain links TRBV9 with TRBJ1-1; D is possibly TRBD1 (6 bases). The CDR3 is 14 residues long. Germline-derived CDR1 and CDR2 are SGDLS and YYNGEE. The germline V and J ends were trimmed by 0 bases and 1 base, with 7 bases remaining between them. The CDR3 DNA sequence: TGTGCCAGCAGCGTAGGGACAGCGAACACTGAAGCTTTCTTT. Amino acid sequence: CASSVGTANTEAFF.

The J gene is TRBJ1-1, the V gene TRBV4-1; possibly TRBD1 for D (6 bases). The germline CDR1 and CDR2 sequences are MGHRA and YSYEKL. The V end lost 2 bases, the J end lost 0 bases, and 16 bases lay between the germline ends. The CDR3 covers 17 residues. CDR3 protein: CASSQTRDIGMNTEAFF. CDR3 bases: TGCGCCAGCAGCCAAACTAGGGACATCGGAATGAACACTGAAGCTTTCTTT.

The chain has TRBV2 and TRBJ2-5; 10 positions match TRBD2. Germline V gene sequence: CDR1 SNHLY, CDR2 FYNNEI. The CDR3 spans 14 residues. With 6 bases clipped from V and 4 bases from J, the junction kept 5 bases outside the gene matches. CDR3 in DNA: TGTGCCAGCAGGCGATCTAGCGGGAGAGAGACCCAGTACTTC. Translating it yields CASRRSSGRETQYF.

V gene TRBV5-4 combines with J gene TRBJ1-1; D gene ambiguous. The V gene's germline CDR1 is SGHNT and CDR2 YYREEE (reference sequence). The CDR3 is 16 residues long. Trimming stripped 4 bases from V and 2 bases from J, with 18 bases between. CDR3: CASSPVLHRVNTEAFF. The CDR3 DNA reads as TGTGCCAGCAGCCCTGTCCTCCATCGAGTAAACACTGAAGCTTTCTTT.

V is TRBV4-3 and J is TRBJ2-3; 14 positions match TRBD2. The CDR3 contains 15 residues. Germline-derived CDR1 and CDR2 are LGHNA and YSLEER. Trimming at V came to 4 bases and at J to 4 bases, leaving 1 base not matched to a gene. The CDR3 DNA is TGCGCCAGCAGCCGGGGACTAGCGGGAGCAGATACGCAGTATTTT. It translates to CASSRGLAGADTQYF.

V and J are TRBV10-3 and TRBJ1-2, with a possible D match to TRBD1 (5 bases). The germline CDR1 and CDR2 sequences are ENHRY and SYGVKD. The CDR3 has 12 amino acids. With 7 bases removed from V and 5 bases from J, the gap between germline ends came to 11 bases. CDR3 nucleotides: TGTGCCATCACCGAGGGGCGGTATGGCTACACCTTC. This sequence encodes CAITEGRYGYTF.

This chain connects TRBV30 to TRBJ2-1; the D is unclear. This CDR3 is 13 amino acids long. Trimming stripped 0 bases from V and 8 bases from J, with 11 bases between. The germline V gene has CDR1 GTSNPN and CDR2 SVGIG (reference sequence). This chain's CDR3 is CAWSVGFRDEQFF. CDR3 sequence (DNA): TGTGCCTGGAGTGTGGGGTTTAGGGATGAGCAGTTCTTC. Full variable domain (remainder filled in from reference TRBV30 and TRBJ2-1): SQTIHQWPATLVQPVGSPLSLECTVEGTSNPNLYWYRQAAGRGLQLLFYSVGIGQISSEVPQNLSASRPQDRQFILSSKKLLLSDSGFYLCAWSVGFRDEQFFGPGTRLTVL.

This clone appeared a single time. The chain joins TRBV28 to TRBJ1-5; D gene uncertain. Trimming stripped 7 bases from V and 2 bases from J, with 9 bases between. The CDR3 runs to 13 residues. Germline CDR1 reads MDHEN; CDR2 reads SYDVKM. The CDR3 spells CASIYQGNQPQHF. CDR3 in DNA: TGTGCCAGCATCTATCAAGGCAATCAGCCCCAGCATTTT.